This passage covers 7 T cell receptor beta chains from one sample sequenced in a study of ipilimumab plus nivolumab after autologous stem cell transplantation (dated by TCRdb to the early 2020s). Library creation used the immunoSEQ multiplex PCR assay. TCRdb provides this immuneACCESS table in a form limited to in-frame rearrangements. Some clones are lacking; in checked studies, under half of them reflect an unresolved V gene, and why the rest are absent is not known. The sample yields 20,000 to 25,000 clones; 77% were counted once. About 18% of the sample comes from the top ten. The starting material was PBMCs, obtained in a trial of ipilimumab plus nivolumab as post-transplant consolidation. The receptors were sampled from a male donor with diffuse large B-cell lymphoma.

This chain links TRBV29-1 with TRBJ2-1, with D possibly TRBD1 on 6 matching bases. The V gene's germline CDR1 is SQVTM and CDR2 ANQGSEA. V dropped 6 bases and J dropped 14 bases, with 17 bases sitting between them. CDR3 length equals 11 residues. The CDR3 nucleotides read TGCAGCGTAAACTGGGGGCAGGGCGAGTTCTTC. Its translation is CSVNWGQGEFF.

V and J are TRBV5-1 and TRBJ2-3; maybe TRBD2 (6 bases). The germline V gene has CDR1 SGHRS and CDR2 YFSETQ. Trimming pared 1 base from V and 1 base from J, leaving 10 bases between. The CDR3 consists of 15 residues. The CDR3 region has the DNA TGCGCCAGCAGCTTGATTGGCGGGGGCACAGATACGCAGTATTTT. Protein product: CASSLIGGGTDTQYF.

This rearrangement joins TRBV15 to TRBJ2-3, with 11 bases fitting TRBD2. V lost 0 bases and J lost 10; bases outside the gene matches: 6. Per germline, CDR1 LNHNV and CDR2 YYDKDF (reference sequence). There are 15 residues in the CDR3. The CDR3 coding sequence is TGTGCCACCAGCAGAGACACTAGCGGGGGATTGGCGCAGTATTTT. Protein product: CATSRDTSGGLAQYF.

The chain recombines TRBV19 with TRBJ2-1; 7 bases align to TRBD2. The CDR3 covers 12 residues. With V trimmed by 4 bases and J by 6 bases, 0 bases remained unmatched. CDR1 is LNHDA and CDR2 is SQIVND in the germline V gene (reference sequence). The CDR3 DNA reads TGTGCCAGTAGTAGACTAGCCAATGAGCAGTTCTTC. This sequence encodes CASSRLANEQFF.

The V call is TRBV6-5, the J call TRBJ2-1; D gene ambiguous. The CDR3 has 15 residues. CDR1 is MNHEY and CDR2 is SVGAGI in the germline V gene. The V end lost 3 bases, the J end lost 3 bases, and 12 bases lay between the germline ends. The CDR3 loop reads CASSYKNSVYNEQFF. CDR3 DNA: TGTGCCAGCAGTTATAAAAACAGCGTCTACAATGAGCAGTTCTTC.

V usage is TRBV28 and J usage is TRBJ1-5; a possible D gene is TRBD1 (6 bases). Germline loops: CDR1 MDHEN, CDR2 SYDVKM. The V gene lost 8 bases and the J gene lost 4 bases, with 21 bases spanning the gap. The CDR3 loop spans 16 amino acids. The DNA for the CDR3 is TGTGCCAGCTCCCCTCTACGGGGGCGTAGTAATCAGCCCCAGCATTTT. Its protein product is CASSPLRGRSNQPQHF. Full variable domain (rest looked up from reference TRBV28 and TRBJ1-5): DVKVTQSSRYLVKRTGEKVFLECVQDMDHENMFWYRQDPGLGLRLIYFSYDVKMKEKGDIPEGYSVSREKKERFSLILESASTNQTSMYLCASSPLRGRSNQPQHFGDGTRLSIL.

The chain uses TRBV7-9 and TRBJ2-3, with 8 bases matching TRBD1. This CDR3 is 14 amino acids long. CDR1 is SEHNR and CDR2 is FQNEAQ in the germline V gene (reference sequence). Germline trimming cut 9 bases from V and 0 bases from J; bases unmatched to any gene: 5. The CDR3 coding sequence is TGTGCCAGTTCGAGACAGGGGAGCACAGATACGCAGTATTTT. Translated, it gives CASSRQGSTDTQYF.